Following are 28 T cell receptor beta chains from one sample sequenced in a study of blood T cell repertoires in COVID-19. Profiled with immunoSEQ multiplex PCR; TCRdb holds only in-frame clones, not every one. The table shows 300,000 or so clones, with about 91% occurring only once. Sequences were obtained from peripheral blood. Every receptor here comes from a young woman who had recovered from COVID-19.

V gene TRBV7-9 combines with J gene TRBJ2-1, with TRBD2 matching 7 bases. Trimming removed 4 bases from V and 5 bases from J; junction bases left unmatched: 2. CDR1 SEHNR and CDR2 FQNEAQ come from the germline V gene (reference sequence). CDR3 length equals 13 residues. This chain's CDR3 is CASSWGTNNEQFF. CDR3 DNA sequence: TGTGCCAGCAGCTGGGGGACTAACAATGAGCAGTTCTTC. Supplemented by reference TRBV7-9 and TRBJ2-1, the full variable domain reads DTGVSQNPRHKITKRGQNVTFRCDPISEHNRLYWYRQTLGQGPEFLTYFQNEAQLEKSRLLSDRFSAERPKGSFSTLEIQRTEQGDSAMYLCASSWGTNNEQFFGPGTRLTVL.

The chain recombines TRBV30 with TRBJ1-6, with TRBD1 as a possible D gene (6 bases). The CDR3 spans 16 residues. V lost 2 bases to trimming and J lost 8 bases, with 19 bases between them. Germline V gene lookup returns CDR1 GTSNPN and CDR2 SVGIG (reference sequence). The CDR3, as DNA: TGTGCCTGGAGTACCGGTGGGGGGGCAGTGGATTCACCCCTCCACTTT. Translating it yields CAWSTGGGAVDSPLHF.

J is TRBJ1-2 and V is TRBV29-1; D gene ambiguous. The length of the CDR3 is 13 residues. Germline V gene sequence: CDR1 SQVTM, CDR2 ANQGSEA. Deletions cut 4 bases from V and 4 bases from J, with 13 bases between. In DNA form, the CDR3 reads TGCAGCGTTGGTGCGGGGTTCGGCTATGGCTACACCTTC. It is translated as CSVGAGFGYGYTF.

The rearrangement uses TRBV9 and TRBJ1-1; tentatively, D is TRBD1 (5 bases). Looked up from germline, CDR1 is SGDLS and CDR2 is YYNGEE. This CDR3 spans 15 amino acids. V was pared by 2 bases and J by 3 bases, with 14 bases between. CDR3 region: CASSVGGEPYTEAFF. Written as DNA, the CDR3 is TGTGCCAGCAGCGTGGGAGGGGAACCTTACACTGAAGCTTTCTTT.

This chain links TRBV5-1 with TRBJ2-7; weak D call: TRBD1 (6 bases). V was clipped by 0 bases and J by 7 bases, with 11 bases between them. This CDR3 region has 13 residues. Germline CDR1 and CDR2: SGHRS and YFSETQ. The CDR3 region has the DNA TGCGCCAGCAGCTTGGCCTGGGGGCCTGAGCAGTACTTC. Residues: CASSLAWGPEQYF.

This rearrangement joins TRBV4-2 to TRBJ1-1; no clear D. The CDR3 length is 15 residues. Trimming pared 2 bases from V and 4 bases from J, leaving 14 bases between. Germline V lookup: CDR1 LGHNA, CDR2 YNFKEQ. The CDR3 nucleotides read TGTGCCAGCAGCCAACCGGGATACCCTGGCACTGAAGCTTTCTTT. It yields the protein CASSQPGYPGTEAFF.

The V and J genes are TRBV6-5 and TRBJ2-5; 7 bases line up with TRBD1. V gave up 8 bases and J gave up 2 bases; unmatched junction bases: 8. The germline V gene encodes CDR1 MNHEY and CDR2 SVGAGI. The CDR3 runs 14 residues. Here the CDR3 reads CASQTRDRQETQYF. The DNA of the CDR3 is TGTGCCAGCCAAACGAGGGACAGACAAGAGACCCAGTACTTC.

The rearrangement uses TRBV20-1 and TRBJ2-3, with D possibly matching TRBD2 (7 bases). The CDR3 extends over 15 amino acids. V lost 3 bases to trimming and J lost 0 bases, with 13 bases between them. CDR1 and CDR2 from the germline V gene are DFQATT and SNEGSKA (reference sequence). The CDR3 spells CSASHGGPSTDTQYF. Written as DNA, the CDR3 is TGCAGTGCTAGTCACGGGGGGCCTAGCACAGATACGCAGTATTTT.

This rearrangement joins TRBV3-1 (or the pseudogene TRBV3-2) to TRBJ2-3; D possibly corresponds to TRBD1 (6 bases). Germline V gene lookup returns CDR1 LGHDT and CDR2 YNNKEL (reference sequence). V was trimmed by 3 bases and J by 2 bases, leaving 15 bases between them. The CDR3 runs to 16 residues. The CDR3, as DNA: TGTGCCAGCAGCCAGGGACACAAAGGATTCACAGATACGCAGTATTTT. Its protein is CASSQGHKGFTDTQYF.

Concerning this clone itself: Within the sample, other DNA sequences also encode this same CDR3. V is TRBV12-3 or TRBV12-4 and J is TRBJ1-2; maybe TRBD1 (6 bases). The germline V and J ends were trimmed by 3 bases and 4 bases, with 9 bases remaining between them. The length of the CDR3 is 13 residues. The CDR3 loop is CASSFGQSYGYTF. The CDR3 DNA reads TGTGCCAGCAGTTTTGGACAGAGCTATGGCTACACCTTC.

The genes are TRBV19 and TRBJ2-7, with D possibly matching TRBD2 (5 bases). Trimming left V 6 bases short and J 0 bases short, with 15 bases between. Germline-derived CDR1 and CDR2 are LNHDA and SQIVND (reference sequence). The CDR3 consists of 15 residues. CDR3 sequence (DNA): TGTGCCAGTAGCCACAAACCGGGGTACTCCTACGAGCAGTACTTC. Its protein product is CASSHKPGYSYEQYF.

The chain recombines TRBV19 with TRBJ1-1; D ambiguous. CDR3 size: 17 residues. CDR1 and CDR2 (germline): LNHDA, SQIVND (reference sequence). V was pared by 2 bases and J by 4 bases, with 20 bases between. CDR3 loop: CASSIPPGFKRGTEAFF. CDR3 DNA sequence: TGTGCCAGTAGTATACCCCCTGGTTTTAAACGGGGCACTGAAGCTTTCTTT.

The V call is TRBV5-1, the J call TRBJ2-2; 10 bases line up with TRBD2. The CDR3 consists of 18 residues. V shed 4 bases, J shed 0 bases, and the junction held 9 bases outside the gene matches. Per the germline V gene, CDR1 is SGHRS and CDR2 is YFSETQ. The CDR3 DNA sequence: TGCGCCAGCAGCCTGCAACTAGCGGGGTTCGCGAACACCGGGGAGCTGTTTTTT. It yields the protein CASSLQLAGFANTGELFF. Full variable domain (outside the CDR3, taken from reference TRBV5-1 and TRBJ2-2): KAGVTQTPRYLIKTRGQQVTLSCSPISGHRSVSWYQQTPGQGLQFLFEYFSETQRNKGNFPGRFSGRQFSNSRSEMNVSTLELGDSALYLCASSLQLAGFANTGELFFGEGSRLTVL.

V is TRBV24-1 and J is TRBJ2-5; 7 bases are shared with TRBD2. The CDR3 is 11 amino acids. Germline values: CDR1 KGHDR, CDR2 SFDVKD. The ends lost 10 bases at V and 5 bases at J; junction bases unmatched: 3. CDR3 amino acids: CATMGGETQYF. In nucleotides, the CDR3 is TGTGCCACTATGGGGGGGGAGACCCAGTACTTC.

The V call is TRBV7-2, the J call TRBJ2-5; TRBD1 aligns across 7 bases. The germline gives CDR1 SGHTA, CDR2 FQGNSA. This CDR3 has 13 residues. V lost 4 bases, J lost 3 bases, and 2 bases stayed unmatched. In DNA, the CDR3 is TGTGCCAGCAGCTACGACAGGGAAGAGACCCAGTACTTC. Residues: CASSYDREETQYF.

The rearrangement uses TRBV5-1 and TRBJ2-5; the match to TRBD1 covers 7 bases. The CDR3 totals 14 residues. Losses at the gene ends were 0 bases for V and 4 bases for J; bases not matched to a gene: 3. Germline CDR1 SGHRS, CDR2 YFSETQ. This chain's CDR3 is CASSLEGTAETQYF. As DNA, the CDR3 is TGCGCCAGCAGCTTGGAAGGGACAGCAGAGACCCAGTACTTC.

The chain recombines TRBV19 with TRBJ1-5; 7 bases are shared with TRBD1. This CDR3 comprises 17 residues. The V and J ends lost 8 bases and 1 base, in that order; junction bases with no gene match: 14. Germline V gene sequence: CDR1 LNHDA, CDR2 SQIVND (reference sequence). CDR3 residues: CASGFFRGGASNQPQHF. CDR3 bases: TGTGCCAGTGGGTTCTTTCGAGGGGGCGCGAGCAATCAGCCCCAGCATTTT.

V usage is TRBV10-1 and J usage is TRBJ1-5, with 7 nucleotides matching TRBD1. The CDR3 has 17 residues. V was clipped by 2 bases and J by 1 base; unmatched bases: 8. Germline CDR1 is WNHNN and CDR2 is SYGVQD (reference sequence). This CDR3 reads CASSEVEGAMSNQPQHF. The CDR3 region has the DNA TGCGCCAGCAGTGAGGTGGAGGGGGCGATGAGCAATCAGCCCCAGCATTTT.

This clone was counted a single time. This chain joins TRBV20-1 and TRBJ2-3; D remains unclear. Looked up from germline, CDR1 is DFQATT and CDR2 is SNEGSKA (reference sequence). This CDR3 is 15 amino acids long. V gave up 3 bases and J gave up 0 bases, with 13 bases separating them. Written as DNA, the CDR3 is TGCAGTGCTAGTCCACCAATGACTAGCACAGATACGCAGTATTTT. This gives the protein CSASPPMTSTDTQYF.

This chain joins TRBV27 and TRBJ2-2; a weak D match, TRBD2 (6 bases). The CDR3 length is 15 residues. Germline V gene data show CDR1 as MNHEY and CDR2 as SMNVEV (reference sequence). Trimming took off 3 bases at V and 3 bases at J, with 11 bases between the two ends. The CDR3 region has the DNA TGTGCCAGCAGTTTCGGCGGGGCCTACACCGGGGAGCTGTTTTTT. Translated, it gives CASSFGGAYTGELFF.

CDR3: CASSQVSGGGNQPQHF. The CDR3 bases are TGTGCCAGCAGCCAAGTATCAGGGGGCGGCAATCAGCCCCAGCATTTT. The V gene is TRBV3-1 (or the pseudogene TRBV3-2), the J gene TRBJ1-5; 8 bases match TRBD1. CDR1 is LGHDT, CDR2 YNNKEL, per germline (reference sequence). J lost 2 bases, V lost 1 base, and 4 bases had no gene match. The CDR3 has 16 amino acids.

The V call is TRBV6-6, the J call TRBJ1-4; 10 bases agree with TRBD1. This CDR3 has 17 amino acids. Per the germline V gene, CDR1 is MNHNY and CDR2 is SVGAGI (reference sequence). The trim removed 5 bases at V and 3 bases at J, leaving 9 bases unmatched. This CDR3 is CASSPGQGFVPNEKLFF. CDR3 nucleotides: TGTGCCAGCAGTCCGGGACAGGGGTTTGTTCCTAATGAAAAACTGTTTTTT.

This clone was detected only a few times. The V call is TRBV6-2 or TRBV6-3, the J call TRBJ1-1; D is perhaps TRBD1 (5 bases). CDR1 is MNHEY and CDR2 is SVGEGT in the germline V gene. V gave up 5 bases and J gave up 1 base, with 11 bases separating them. This CDR3 contains 14 residues. CDR3 bases: TGTGCCAGCAGTACCCTCGGGGGGAACACTGAAGCTTTCTTT. This gives the protein CASSTLGGNTEAFF.

The V call is TRBV30, the J call TRBJ1-2; the match to TRBD1 covers 12 bases. The V gene end was trimmed by 3 bases and the J gene end by 6 bases; junction bases not matched to a gene: 5. The CDR3 loop spans 14 amino acids. CDR1 is GTSNPN and CDR2 is SVGIG in the germline V gene (reference sequence). The CDR3 is CAWSPGQGADGYTF. The CDR3 nucleotides are TGTGCCTGGAGCCCGGGACAGGGGGCCGATGGCTACACCTTC.

V and J are TRBV7-3 and TRBJ1-4; a weak D match, TRBD1 (5 bases). V was cut by 4 bases and J by 4 bases, with 16 bases left in between. Germline V CDR1 and CDR2: SGHTA, FQGTGA. The CDR3 sequence is 16 residues long. CDR3 loop: CASSYHRRRGNEKLFF. The CDR3 nucleotides read TGTGCCAGCAGCTACCACAGGCGGAGGGGTAATGAAAAACTGTTTTTT.

V gene TRBV6-6 combines with J gene TRBJ2-7; D is uncertain. V lost 2 bases and J lost 7, with 12 bases in between. The CDR3 is 13 residues long. From germline, CDR1 is MNHNY and CDR2 SVGAGI (reference sequence). CDR3: CASSYQILEEQYF. DNA for the CDR3: TGTGCCAGCAGTTACCAAATCCTAGAAGAGCAGTACTTC.

V is TRBV30 and J is TRBJ1-2; 7 bases fit TRBD1. Germline values: CDR1 GTSNPN, CDR2 SVGIG (reference sequence). The ends lost 5 bases at V and 6 bases at J; junction bases unmatched: 6. The CDR3 spans 12 residues. The CDR3 region has the DNA TGTGCCTGGGACCAGGGGGGCGATGGCTACACCTTC. Its translation: CAWDQGGDGYTF.

The count of this clone is one. This chain uses TRBV30 with TRBJ1-1; no definite D call. V was shortened by 3 bases and J by 4 bases, with 12 bases between the two germline ends. Germline V gives CDR1 GTSNPN, CDR2 SVGIG (reference sequence). This CDR3 spans 13 amino acids. CDR3 nucleotides: TGTGCCTGGAGGACACTTGGAGGCACTGAAGCTTTCTTT. Translated, it gives CAWRTLGGTEAFF.